This T cell receptor beta chain was identified in a study of blood T cells in healthy people across ages. Study results and caveats: Estimated diversity that came from one million T cells was considered an underestimate. Donor CMV status was unknown, possibly confounding expanded clonotype changes.

Total RNA amounts of at least 6 micrograms were extracted per sample. A second PCR, run for about 6 to 11 cycles, used a sample-barcoded 5' primer plus a J-beta primer mix. TCRdb re-called the 5' RACE reads with MiXCR, one entry per CDR3 protein. Among 920,000 or so distinct CDR3 sequences listed, roughly 45% were seen once. In germline, CDR1 is MNHEY, CDR2 SMNVEV (reference sequence). The CDR3 loop spans 14 amino acids. With 6 bases removed from V and 7 bases from J, the gap between germline ends came to 19 bases. To note about this clonotype: The antigen remains unidentified.

Sequences were obtained from blood. The chain uses TRBV27 and TRBJ2-7; perhaps TRBD2 as D (5 bases). This clonotype was sampled from a woman aged 55-75 years in good health. The CDR3 loop reads CASSTSLGYNEQYF. The CDR3 DNA reads TGTGCCAGCAGCACCTCACTAGGGTACAATGAGCAGTACTTC.